The next 10 T cell receptor beta chains were all read from a single sample in a study of T cell responses to AZD1222 COVID-19 vaccine. Only in-frame clones appear in the TCRdb table, and some are missing; sequencing was by immunoSEQ multiplex PCR. The table includes roughly 140,000 clones, around nine tenths detected once. The sample consisted of peripheral blood, taken on day 0 of AZD1222 vaccination. The receptors here all came from an adult in good health.

V is TRBV19 and J is TRBJ2-7; TRBD2 might be the D (5 bases). Germline V gene sequence: CDR1 LNHDA, CDR2 SQIVND (reference sequence). V lost 6 bases and J 2 bases, leaving 11 bases between the germline ends. The CDR3 sequence is 13 residues long. CDR3 DNA sequence: TGTGCCAGTAGACCGGACTGGACCTACGAGCAGTACTTC. Its protein product is CASRPDWTYEQYF.

CDR3 loop: CASSQDRVKTQYF. The CDR3 DNA follows: TGCGCCAGCAGCCAAGACAGGGTAAAGACCCAGTACTTC. The gene calls are TRBV5-1 and TRBJ2-5; TRBD1 aligns across 7 bases. V gave up 4 bases and J gave up 6 bases; unmatched junction bases: 6. This CDR3 spans 13 amino acids. The germline gives CDR1 SGHRS, CDR2 YFSETQ.

The gene calls are TRBV29-1 and TRBJ1-2; perhaps TRBD1 as D (5 bases). The CDR3 has 15 residues. V was clipped by 1 base and J by 0 bases, with 12 bases between them. The germline V gene encodes CDR1 SQVTM and CDR2 ANQGSEA. CDR3 protein: CSVEGGRVANYGYTF. Written as DNA, the CDR3 is TGCAGCGTTGAAGGGGGCAGAGTAGCTAACTATGGCTACACCTTC.

CDR3 DNA sequence: TGCGCCAGCAGCCAAGCATCCAGGCCCAGAATGGCTCTGAACACTGAAGCTTTCTTT. It yields the protein CASSQASRPRMALNTEAFF. The rearrangement uses TRBV4-3 and TRBJ1-1; D gene ambiguous. Looked up from germline, CDR1 is LGHNA and CDR2 is YSLEER. V was pared by 1 base and J by 0 bases, with 21 bases between. This CDR3 contains 19 residues.

This chain connects TRBV18 to TRBJ2-1; 9 bases match TRBD1. After removal of 6 bases from V and 6 bases from J, the junction contained 12 bases not matched to a gene. CDR1 is KGHSH and CDR2 is LQKENI in the germline V gene. The CDR3 has 16 amino acids. The CDR3 DNA is TGTGCCAGCTCCTCCCGTAGTGGACAGGGGTTCAATGAGCAGTTCTTC. This translates into CASSSRSGQGFNEQFF.

The V call is TRBV30, the J call TRBJ2-1; D is uncertain. Trimming removed 0 bases at V and 4 bases at J, with 13 bases between. CDR1 and CDR2 from the germline V gene are GTSNPN and SVGIG (reference sequence). The CDR3 runs to 15 residues. Written as DNA, the CDR3 is TGTGCCTGGAGTGTAATGGGCTACGGGTACAATGAGCAGTTCTTC. The encoded protein is CAWSVMGYGYNEQFF.

The chain joins TRBV3-1 (or the pseudogene TRBV3-2) to TRBJ1-3; no definite D call. The germline CDR1 and CDR2 sequences are LGHDT and YNNKEL (reference sequence). The CDR3 is 13 amino acids. Trimming removed 7 bases from V and 4 bases from J, with 11 bases in between. CDR3: CASTATKGNTIYF. CDR3 sequence (DNA): TGTGCCAGCACCGCGACCAAAGGAAACACCATATATTTT.

The chain couples TRBV15 to TRBJ2-3, with D possibly called TRBD1 or TRBD2 (6 bases each). Per the germline V gene, CDR1 is LNHNV and CDR2 is YYDKDF (reference sequence). V lost 8 bases to trimming and J lost 2 bases, with 14 bases between them. The CDR3 has 14 residues. CDR3 residues: CATGGGEITDTQYF. CDR3 bases: TGTGCCACCGGGGGCGGGGAAATCACAGATACGCAGTATTTT.

CDR3 loop: CASSSSVSLEPQHF. The CDR3 coding sequence is TGTGCCAGCTCAAGTTCCGTCAGCCTTGAGCCCCAGCATTTT. The chain joins TRBV18 to TRBJ1-5; no clear D gene. Germline assignment: CDR1 KGHSH and CDR2 LQKENI. V lost 5 bases to trimming and J lost 8 bases, with 16 bases between them. CDR3 size: 14 residues.

The rearrangement uses TRBV7-2 and TRBJ2-1; 10 bases agree with TRBD1. Germline CDR1 and CDR2: SGHTA and FQGNSA. Trimming took 4 bases from V and 8 from J; bases not matched to a gene: 11. The CDR3 is made up of 16 amino acids. CDR3 sequence (DNA): TGTGCCAGCAGCTATAGAACGGGACAGGGGTGGTATGAGCAGTTCTTC. It translates to CASSYRTGQGWYEQFF.